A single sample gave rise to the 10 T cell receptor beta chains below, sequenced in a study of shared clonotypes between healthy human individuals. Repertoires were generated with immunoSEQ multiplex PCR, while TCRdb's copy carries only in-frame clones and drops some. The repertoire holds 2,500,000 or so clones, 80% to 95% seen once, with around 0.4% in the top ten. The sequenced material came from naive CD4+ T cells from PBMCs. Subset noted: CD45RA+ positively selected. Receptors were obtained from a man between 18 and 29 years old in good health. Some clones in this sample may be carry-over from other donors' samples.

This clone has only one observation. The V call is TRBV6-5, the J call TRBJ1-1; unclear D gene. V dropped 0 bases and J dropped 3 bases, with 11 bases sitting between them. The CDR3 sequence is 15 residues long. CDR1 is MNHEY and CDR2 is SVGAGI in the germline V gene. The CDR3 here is CASSYSEPRDTEAFF. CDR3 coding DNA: TGTGCCAGCAGTTACTCGGAGCCCCGGGACACTGAAGCTTTCTTT.

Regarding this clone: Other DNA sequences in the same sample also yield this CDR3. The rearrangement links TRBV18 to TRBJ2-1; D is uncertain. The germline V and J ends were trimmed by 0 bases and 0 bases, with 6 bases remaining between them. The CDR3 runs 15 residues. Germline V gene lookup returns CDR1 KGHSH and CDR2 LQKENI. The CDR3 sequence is CASSPPPGSYNEQFF. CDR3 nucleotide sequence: TGTGCCAGCTCACCACCGCCGGGCTCCTACAATGAGCAGTTCTTC.

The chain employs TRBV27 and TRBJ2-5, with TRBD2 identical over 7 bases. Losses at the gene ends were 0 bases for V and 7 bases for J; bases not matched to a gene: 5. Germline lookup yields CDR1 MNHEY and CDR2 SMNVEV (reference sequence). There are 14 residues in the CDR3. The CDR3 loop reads CASSLSGGRRTQYF. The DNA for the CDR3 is TGTGCCAGCAGTTTATCGGGAGGGCGTAGGACCCAGTACTTC.

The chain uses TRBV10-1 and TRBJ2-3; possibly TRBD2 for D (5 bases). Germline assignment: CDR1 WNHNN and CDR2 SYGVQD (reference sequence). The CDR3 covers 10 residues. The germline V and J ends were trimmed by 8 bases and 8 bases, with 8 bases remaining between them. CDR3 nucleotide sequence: TGCGCCAGCCTGGGGAGTACGCAGTATTTT. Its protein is CASLGSTQYF.

The CDR3 nucleotides are TGCGCCAGCAGCCAAGATGGTACAGGGGCGGAGACCCAGTACTTC. This encodes CASSQDGTGAETQYF. This chain connects TRBV4-1 to TRBJ2-5, with TRBD1 matching 7 bases. Germline V gene data show CDR1 as MGHRA and CDR2 as YSYEKL. Germline trimming cut 0 bases from V and 5 bases from J; bases unmatched to any gene: 6. This CDR3 contains 15 residues.

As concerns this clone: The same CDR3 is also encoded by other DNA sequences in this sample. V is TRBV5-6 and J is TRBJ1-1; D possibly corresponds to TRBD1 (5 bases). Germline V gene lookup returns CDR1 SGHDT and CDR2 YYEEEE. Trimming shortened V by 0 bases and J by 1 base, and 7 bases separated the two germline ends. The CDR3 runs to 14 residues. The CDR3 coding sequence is TGTGCCAGCAGCTTGGACAGGAGGAACACTGAAGCTTTCTTT. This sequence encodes CASSLDRRNTEAFF.

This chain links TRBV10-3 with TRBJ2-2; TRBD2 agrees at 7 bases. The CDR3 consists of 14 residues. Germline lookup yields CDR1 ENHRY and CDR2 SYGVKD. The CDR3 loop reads CVTRGRADTGELFF. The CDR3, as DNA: TGTGTCACCCGGGGGAGGGCCGACACCGGGGAGCTGTTTTTT.

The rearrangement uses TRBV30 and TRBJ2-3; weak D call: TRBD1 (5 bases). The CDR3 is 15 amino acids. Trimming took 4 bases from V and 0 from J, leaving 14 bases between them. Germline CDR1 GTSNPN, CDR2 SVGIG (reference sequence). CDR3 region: CAWTRQTSSTDTQYF. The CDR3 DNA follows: TGTGCCTGGACCCGACAGACTTCTAGCACAGATACGCAGTATTTT.

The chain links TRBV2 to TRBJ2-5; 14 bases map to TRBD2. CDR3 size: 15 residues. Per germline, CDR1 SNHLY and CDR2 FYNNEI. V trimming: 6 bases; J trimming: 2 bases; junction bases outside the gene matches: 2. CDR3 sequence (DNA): TGTGCCAGCAGAAGGACTAGCGGGAGGCAAGAGACCCAGTACTTC. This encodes CASRRTSGRQETQYF.

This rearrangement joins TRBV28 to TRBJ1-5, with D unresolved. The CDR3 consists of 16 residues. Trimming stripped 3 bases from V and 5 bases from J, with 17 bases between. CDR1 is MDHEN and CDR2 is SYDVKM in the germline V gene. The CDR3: CASSFPGSLVDQPQHF. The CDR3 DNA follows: TGTGCCAGCAGTTTTCCGGGCTCGCTTGTGGATCAGCCCCAGCATTTT.